This T cell receptor (beta chain) was sequenced in a study of vaccination and CD4 T cells after COVID-19. On the study more broadly: In the control cultures, a CEFX pool, an HIV-1 Nef pool, or no peptide was supplied. The study's findings and limits: Convalescent patients displayed a median around 86% of reactive clones emerging only post-vaccination.

The Oncomine TCR Beta short-read assay was applied to DNA of cultured CD4+ T cells. Each CDR3 protein gets one entry after TCRdb re-called the PCR reads with MiXCR. Here the sample spans over 20,000 distinct CDR3 sequences, 35% to 50% being singletons. Trimming stripped 4 bases from V and 4 bases from J, with 2 bases between. The CDR3 spans 11 residues. Per germline, CDR1 KGHDR and CDR2 SFDVKD. The table lists this clonotype with a few counts. Its antigen remains unidentified. The treatment here: approximately nine-day PBMC culture with coronavirus spike peptide pools or control peptides (ViraFEST assay).

The chain joins TRBV24-1 to TRBJ2-3; no reliable D call. The TCR comes from a human donor who had recovered from COVID-19. Sequencing was done on a sample of CD4+ T cells from blood, cultured in vitro. The chain's CDR3 is CATSDSDTQYF. The CDR3 DNA follows: TGTGCCACCAGTGACTCAGATACGCAGTATTTT.